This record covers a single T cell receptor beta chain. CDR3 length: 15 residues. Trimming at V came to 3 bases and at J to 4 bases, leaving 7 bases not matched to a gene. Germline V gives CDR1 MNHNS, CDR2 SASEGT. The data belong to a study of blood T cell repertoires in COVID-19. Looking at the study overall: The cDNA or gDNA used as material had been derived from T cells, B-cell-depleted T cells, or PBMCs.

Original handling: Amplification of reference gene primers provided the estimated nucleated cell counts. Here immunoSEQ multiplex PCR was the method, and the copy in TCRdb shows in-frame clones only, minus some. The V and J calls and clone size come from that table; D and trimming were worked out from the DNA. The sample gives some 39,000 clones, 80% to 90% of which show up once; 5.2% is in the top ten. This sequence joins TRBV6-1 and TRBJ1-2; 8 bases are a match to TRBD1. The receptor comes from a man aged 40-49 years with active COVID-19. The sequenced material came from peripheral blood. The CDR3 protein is CASSDAPQGAYGYTF. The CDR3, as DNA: TGTGCCAGCAGTGACGCCCCCCAGGGGGCCTATGGCTACACCTTC.